This TCR beta chain was recorded in a study of OX40 agonist ivuxolimab in advanced cancers. Study as a whole: Earlier treatment with anti-PD-1, anti-PD-L1 or anti-CTLA-4 was permitted, and over 35% had received some.

Trimming took 0 bases from V and 6 from J; bases not matched to a gene: 3. The CDR3 extends over 14 amino acids. Germline CDR1 and CDR2: LGHNA and YNFKEQ. Measured with immunoSEQ multiplex PCR; TCRdb has only the in-frame clones, and not every one. The sample carries approximately 60,000 clones, 84% recorded once. The origin of this receptor is an adult with an advanced solid tumor such as melanoma, head and neck, liver or kidney cancer. The rearrangement links TRBV4-2 to TRBJ2-7; 9 nucleotides agree with TRBD2. This material consisted of CD4+ or CD8+ T cells sorted from blood, taken in a trial of the OX40 agonist ivuxolimab. The CDR3 nucleotides read TGTGCCAGCAGCCAAGATCTACTAGCGGGCGAGCAGTACTTC. Amino acid sequence: CASSQDLLAGEQYF.